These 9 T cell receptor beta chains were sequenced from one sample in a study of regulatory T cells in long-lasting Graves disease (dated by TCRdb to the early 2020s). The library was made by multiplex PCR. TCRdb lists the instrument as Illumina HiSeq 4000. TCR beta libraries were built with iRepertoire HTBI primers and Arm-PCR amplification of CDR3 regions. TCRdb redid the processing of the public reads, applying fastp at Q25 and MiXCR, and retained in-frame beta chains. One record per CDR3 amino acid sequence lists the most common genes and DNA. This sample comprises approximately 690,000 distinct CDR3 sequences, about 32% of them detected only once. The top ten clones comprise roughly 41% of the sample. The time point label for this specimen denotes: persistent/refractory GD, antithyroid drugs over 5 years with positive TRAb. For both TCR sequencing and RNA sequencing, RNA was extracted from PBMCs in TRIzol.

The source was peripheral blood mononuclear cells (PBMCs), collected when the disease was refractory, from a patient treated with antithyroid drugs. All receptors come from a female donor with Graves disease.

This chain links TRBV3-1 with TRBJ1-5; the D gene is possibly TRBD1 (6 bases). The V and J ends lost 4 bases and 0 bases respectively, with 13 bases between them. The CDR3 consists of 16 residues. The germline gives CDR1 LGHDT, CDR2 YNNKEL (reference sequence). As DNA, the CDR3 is TGTGCCAGCAGCCCTGGACAGCCCTATAGCAATCAGCCCCAGCATTTT. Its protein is CASSPGQPYSNQPQHF.

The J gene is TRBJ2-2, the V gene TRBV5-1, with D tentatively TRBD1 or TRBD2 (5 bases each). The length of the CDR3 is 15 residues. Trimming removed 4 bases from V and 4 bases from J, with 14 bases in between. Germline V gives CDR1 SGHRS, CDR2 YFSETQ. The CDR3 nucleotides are TGCGCCAGCAGCGAGGGGTCGGTGGGCACCGGGGAGCTGTTTTTT. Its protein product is CASSEGSVGTGELFF.

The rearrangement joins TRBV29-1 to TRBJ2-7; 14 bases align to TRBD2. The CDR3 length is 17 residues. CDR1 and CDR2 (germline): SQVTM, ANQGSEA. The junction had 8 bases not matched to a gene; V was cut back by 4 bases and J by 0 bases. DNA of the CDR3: TGCAGCGTTGCTGTTTGGGGGACTAGCGGGAGCTCCTACGAGCAGTACTTC. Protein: CSVAVWGTSGSSYEQYF.

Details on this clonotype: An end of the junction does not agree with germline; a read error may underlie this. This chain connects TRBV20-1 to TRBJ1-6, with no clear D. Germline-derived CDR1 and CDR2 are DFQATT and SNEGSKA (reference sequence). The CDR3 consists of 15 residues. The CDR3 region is CSARATTSHNSPLHF. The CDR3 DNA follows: TGCAGTGCTAGAGCCACCACCTCCCATAATTCACCCCTCCACTTT.

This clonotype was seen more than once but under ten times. DNA for the CDR3: TGTGCCTGGAGCAGAGCGCTGGGCTTCAATCAGCCCCAGCATTTT. It codes for CAWSRALGFNQPQHF. The genes are TRBV30 and TRBJ1-5; no reliable D call. V dropped 3 bases and J dropped 3 bases, with 15 bases sitting between them. The CDR3 length is 15 residues. Germline CDR1 reads GTSNPN; CDR2 reads SVGIG (reference sequence).

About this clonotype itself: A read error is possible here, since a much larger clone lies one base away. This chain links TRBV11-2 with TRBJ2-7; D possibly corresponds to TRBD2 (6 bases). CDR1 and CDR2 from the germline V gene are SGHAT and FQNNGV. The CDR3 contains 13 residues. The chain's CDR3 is CANSLDGAGKQYF. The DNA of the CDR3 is TGTGCCAACAGCTTAGATGGTGCGGGGAAGCAGTACTTC.

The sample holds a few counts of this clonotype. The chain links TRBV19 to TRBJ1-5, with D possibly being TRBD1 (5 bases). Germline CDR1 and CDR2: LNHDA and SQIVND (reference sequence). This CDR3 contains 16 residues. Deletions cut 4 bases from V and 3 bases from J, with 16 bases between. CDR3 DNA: TGTGCCAGTAGTACCCGGACAAGAGGGGACAATCAGCCCCAGCATTTT. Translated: CASSTRTRGDNQPQHF. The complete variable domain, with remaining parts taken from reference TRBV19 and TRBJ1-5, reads DGGITQSPKYLFRKEGQNVTLSCEQNLNHDAMYWYRQDPGQGLRLIYYSQIVNDFQKGDIAEGYSVSREKKESFPLTVTSAQKNPTAFYLCASSTRTRGDNQPQHFGDGTRLSIL.

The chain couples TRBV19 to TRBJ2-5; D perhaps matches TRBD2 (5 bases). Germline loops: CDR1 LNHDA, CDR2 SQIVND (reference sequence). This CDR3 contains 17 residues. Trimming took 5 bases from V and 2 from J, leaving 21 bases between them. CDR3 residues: CASSARGPRLVQETQYF. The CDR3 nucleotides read TGTGCCAGTAGTGCCCGAGGGCCCAGACTCGTACAAGAGACCCAGTACTTC.

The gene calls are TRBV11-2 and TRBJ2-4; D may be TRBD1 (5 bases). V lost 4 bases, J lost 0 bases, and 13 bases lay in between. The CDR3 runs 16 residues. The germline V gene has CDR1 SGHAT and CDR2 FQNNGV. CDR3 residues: CASSSTGGLAKNIQYF. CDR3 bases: TGTGCCAGCAGCTCAACAGGCGGCTTAGCCAAAAACATTCAGTACTTC.